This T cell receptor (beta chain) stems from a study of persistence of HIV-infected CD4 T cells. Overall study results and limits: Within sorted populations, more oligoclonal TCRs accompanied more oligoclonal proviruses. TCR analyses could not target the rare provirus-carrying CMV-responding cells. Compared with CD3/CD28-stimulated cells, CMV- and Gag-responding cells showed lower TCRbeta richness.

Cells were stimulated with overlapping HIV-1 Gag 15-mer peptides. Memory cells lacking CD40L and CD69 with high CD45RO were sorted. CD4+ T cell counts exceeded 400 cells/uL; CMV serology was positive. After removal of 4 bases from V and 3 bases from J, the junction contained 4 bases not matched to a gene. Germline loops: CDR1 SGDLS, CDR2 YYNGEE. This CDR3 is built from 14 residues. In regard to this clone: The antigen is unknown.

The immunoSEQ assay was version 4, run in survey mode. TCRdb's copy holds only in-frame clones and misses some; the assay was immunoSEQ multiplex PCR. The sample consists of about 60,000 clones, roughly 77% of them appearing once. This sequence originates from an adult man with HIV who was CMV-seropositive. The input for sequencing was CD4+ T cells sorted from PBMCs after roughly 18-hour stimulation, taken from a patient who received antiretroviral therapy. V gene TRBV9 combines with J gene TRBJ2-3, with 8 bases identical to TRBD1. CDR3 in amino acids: CASSTGQATDTQYF. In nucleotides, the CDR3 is TGTGCCAGCAGCACGGGACAGGCGACAGATACGCAGTATTTT.